This note documents a single TCR beta chain sequence. The data belong to a study of blood T cell repertoires in COVID-19. Study context: Sites in the United States, Italy and Spain provided acute and convalescent COVID-19 samples. PBMCs, B-cell-depleted T cells, or T cells were the source of the cDNA or gDNA that made up the material.

Source study methods: Estimated nucleated cell counts came from reference gene primer amplification. Clones were sequenced by immunoSEQ multiplex PCR, and TCRdb holds only the in-frame ones, with some missing. The D gene and trimming were derived from the DNA, and the V and J assignments and clone size from that table. This table has 250,000 to 350,000 clones, approximately 90% appearing once. The germline V gene has CDR1 LGHNA and CDR2 YNFKEQ. There are 15 residues in the CDR3. V was pared by 3 bases and J by 1 base, with 3 bases of the junction left unmatched. The sequence was obtained from an older woman with acute or convalescent COVID-19. The sequencing input was peripheral blood. The chain recombines TRBV4-2 with TRBJ1-5; 7 bases agree with TRBD1. CDR3 protein: CASSQEQGSNQPQHF. CDR3 nucleotide sequence: TGTGCCAGCAGCCAGGAACAGGGGAGCAATCAGCCCCAGCATTTT.